This T cell receptor beta chain was captured by sequencing in a study of identical twins. CDR3 length equals 14 residues. J lost 5 bases, V lost 5 bases, and 3 bases had no gene match. The germline V gene has CDR1 SGHAT and CDR2 FQNNGV. Via MiXCR, TCRdb re-called the 5' RACE reads, giving one row per CDR3 protein. The sample comprises roughly 250,000 distinct CDR3 sequences, 11% to 15% of which are singletons, and 8.8% rests with the top ten. Points from the study as a whole: The analysis was cross-sectional rather than longitudinal within donors. Weaker excess twin sharing was observed in beta out-of-frame sequences. Memory repertoires showed no such pattern, whereas abundant cord blood beta clonotypes carried fewer insertions.

On this clonotype itself: The target antigen is unknown.

There were only healthy Caucasians among the donors. The receptor comes from a woman aged 18-29 years in good health. The specimen was memory (CD45RO+) T cells sorted from blood. The V and J genes are TRBV11-2 and TRBJ2-1, with 10 bases identical to TRBD1. CDR3 DNA sequence: TGTGCCAGCAGCCGGGGACAGGGGAACAATGAGCAGTTCTTC. It translates to CASSRGQGNNEQFF. The variable domain in full, completed from reference TRBV11-2 and TRBJ2-1, reads EAGVAQSPRYKIIEKRQSVAFWCNPISGHATLYWYQQILGQGPKLLIQFQNNGVVDDSQLPKDRFSAERLKGVDSTLKIQPAKLEDSAVYLCASSRGQGNNEQFFGPGTRLTVL.